This T cell receptor beta chain is from a study of response to subunit inactivated influenza vaccine. Trimming removed 5 bases from V and 6 bases from J; junction bases left unmatched: 7. This CDR3 has 14 amino acids. Germline assignment: CDR1 MGHDK and CDR2 SYGVNS. MiXCR was run by TCRdb on the RT-PCR reads, yielding one entry per CDR3 protein. The sample has some 550,000 distinct CDR3 sequences, roughly 25% seen once; the top ten hold approximately 3%. These same data were also listed under a study on T cells expressing NK-cell markers. That work contributes: The cDNA for TCR beta came from 5'RACE template switching with UMIs. From sorted CD3+CD56+NKG2C+, CD3+CD56+NKG2C- and CD3+CD56-NKG2C+ T cells came the TCR beta repertoires. Dominant NKG2C+ clonotype frequencies of roughly 1.0-7.5% of CD8+ T cells were measured in about 6 donors.

This clonotype was obtained from a man aged 50-60 years who received an inactivated influenza vaccine. Sequences were derived from CD4+ T cells sorted from PBMCs, sampled about 11 days after vaccination. This sequence joins TRBV25-1 and TRBJ2-5; 9 nucleotides agree with TRBD2. The CDR3 protein is CASSNSGSMKTQYF. The CDR3 bases are TGTGCCAGCAGTAATAGCGGGAGTATGAAGACCCAGTACTTC.